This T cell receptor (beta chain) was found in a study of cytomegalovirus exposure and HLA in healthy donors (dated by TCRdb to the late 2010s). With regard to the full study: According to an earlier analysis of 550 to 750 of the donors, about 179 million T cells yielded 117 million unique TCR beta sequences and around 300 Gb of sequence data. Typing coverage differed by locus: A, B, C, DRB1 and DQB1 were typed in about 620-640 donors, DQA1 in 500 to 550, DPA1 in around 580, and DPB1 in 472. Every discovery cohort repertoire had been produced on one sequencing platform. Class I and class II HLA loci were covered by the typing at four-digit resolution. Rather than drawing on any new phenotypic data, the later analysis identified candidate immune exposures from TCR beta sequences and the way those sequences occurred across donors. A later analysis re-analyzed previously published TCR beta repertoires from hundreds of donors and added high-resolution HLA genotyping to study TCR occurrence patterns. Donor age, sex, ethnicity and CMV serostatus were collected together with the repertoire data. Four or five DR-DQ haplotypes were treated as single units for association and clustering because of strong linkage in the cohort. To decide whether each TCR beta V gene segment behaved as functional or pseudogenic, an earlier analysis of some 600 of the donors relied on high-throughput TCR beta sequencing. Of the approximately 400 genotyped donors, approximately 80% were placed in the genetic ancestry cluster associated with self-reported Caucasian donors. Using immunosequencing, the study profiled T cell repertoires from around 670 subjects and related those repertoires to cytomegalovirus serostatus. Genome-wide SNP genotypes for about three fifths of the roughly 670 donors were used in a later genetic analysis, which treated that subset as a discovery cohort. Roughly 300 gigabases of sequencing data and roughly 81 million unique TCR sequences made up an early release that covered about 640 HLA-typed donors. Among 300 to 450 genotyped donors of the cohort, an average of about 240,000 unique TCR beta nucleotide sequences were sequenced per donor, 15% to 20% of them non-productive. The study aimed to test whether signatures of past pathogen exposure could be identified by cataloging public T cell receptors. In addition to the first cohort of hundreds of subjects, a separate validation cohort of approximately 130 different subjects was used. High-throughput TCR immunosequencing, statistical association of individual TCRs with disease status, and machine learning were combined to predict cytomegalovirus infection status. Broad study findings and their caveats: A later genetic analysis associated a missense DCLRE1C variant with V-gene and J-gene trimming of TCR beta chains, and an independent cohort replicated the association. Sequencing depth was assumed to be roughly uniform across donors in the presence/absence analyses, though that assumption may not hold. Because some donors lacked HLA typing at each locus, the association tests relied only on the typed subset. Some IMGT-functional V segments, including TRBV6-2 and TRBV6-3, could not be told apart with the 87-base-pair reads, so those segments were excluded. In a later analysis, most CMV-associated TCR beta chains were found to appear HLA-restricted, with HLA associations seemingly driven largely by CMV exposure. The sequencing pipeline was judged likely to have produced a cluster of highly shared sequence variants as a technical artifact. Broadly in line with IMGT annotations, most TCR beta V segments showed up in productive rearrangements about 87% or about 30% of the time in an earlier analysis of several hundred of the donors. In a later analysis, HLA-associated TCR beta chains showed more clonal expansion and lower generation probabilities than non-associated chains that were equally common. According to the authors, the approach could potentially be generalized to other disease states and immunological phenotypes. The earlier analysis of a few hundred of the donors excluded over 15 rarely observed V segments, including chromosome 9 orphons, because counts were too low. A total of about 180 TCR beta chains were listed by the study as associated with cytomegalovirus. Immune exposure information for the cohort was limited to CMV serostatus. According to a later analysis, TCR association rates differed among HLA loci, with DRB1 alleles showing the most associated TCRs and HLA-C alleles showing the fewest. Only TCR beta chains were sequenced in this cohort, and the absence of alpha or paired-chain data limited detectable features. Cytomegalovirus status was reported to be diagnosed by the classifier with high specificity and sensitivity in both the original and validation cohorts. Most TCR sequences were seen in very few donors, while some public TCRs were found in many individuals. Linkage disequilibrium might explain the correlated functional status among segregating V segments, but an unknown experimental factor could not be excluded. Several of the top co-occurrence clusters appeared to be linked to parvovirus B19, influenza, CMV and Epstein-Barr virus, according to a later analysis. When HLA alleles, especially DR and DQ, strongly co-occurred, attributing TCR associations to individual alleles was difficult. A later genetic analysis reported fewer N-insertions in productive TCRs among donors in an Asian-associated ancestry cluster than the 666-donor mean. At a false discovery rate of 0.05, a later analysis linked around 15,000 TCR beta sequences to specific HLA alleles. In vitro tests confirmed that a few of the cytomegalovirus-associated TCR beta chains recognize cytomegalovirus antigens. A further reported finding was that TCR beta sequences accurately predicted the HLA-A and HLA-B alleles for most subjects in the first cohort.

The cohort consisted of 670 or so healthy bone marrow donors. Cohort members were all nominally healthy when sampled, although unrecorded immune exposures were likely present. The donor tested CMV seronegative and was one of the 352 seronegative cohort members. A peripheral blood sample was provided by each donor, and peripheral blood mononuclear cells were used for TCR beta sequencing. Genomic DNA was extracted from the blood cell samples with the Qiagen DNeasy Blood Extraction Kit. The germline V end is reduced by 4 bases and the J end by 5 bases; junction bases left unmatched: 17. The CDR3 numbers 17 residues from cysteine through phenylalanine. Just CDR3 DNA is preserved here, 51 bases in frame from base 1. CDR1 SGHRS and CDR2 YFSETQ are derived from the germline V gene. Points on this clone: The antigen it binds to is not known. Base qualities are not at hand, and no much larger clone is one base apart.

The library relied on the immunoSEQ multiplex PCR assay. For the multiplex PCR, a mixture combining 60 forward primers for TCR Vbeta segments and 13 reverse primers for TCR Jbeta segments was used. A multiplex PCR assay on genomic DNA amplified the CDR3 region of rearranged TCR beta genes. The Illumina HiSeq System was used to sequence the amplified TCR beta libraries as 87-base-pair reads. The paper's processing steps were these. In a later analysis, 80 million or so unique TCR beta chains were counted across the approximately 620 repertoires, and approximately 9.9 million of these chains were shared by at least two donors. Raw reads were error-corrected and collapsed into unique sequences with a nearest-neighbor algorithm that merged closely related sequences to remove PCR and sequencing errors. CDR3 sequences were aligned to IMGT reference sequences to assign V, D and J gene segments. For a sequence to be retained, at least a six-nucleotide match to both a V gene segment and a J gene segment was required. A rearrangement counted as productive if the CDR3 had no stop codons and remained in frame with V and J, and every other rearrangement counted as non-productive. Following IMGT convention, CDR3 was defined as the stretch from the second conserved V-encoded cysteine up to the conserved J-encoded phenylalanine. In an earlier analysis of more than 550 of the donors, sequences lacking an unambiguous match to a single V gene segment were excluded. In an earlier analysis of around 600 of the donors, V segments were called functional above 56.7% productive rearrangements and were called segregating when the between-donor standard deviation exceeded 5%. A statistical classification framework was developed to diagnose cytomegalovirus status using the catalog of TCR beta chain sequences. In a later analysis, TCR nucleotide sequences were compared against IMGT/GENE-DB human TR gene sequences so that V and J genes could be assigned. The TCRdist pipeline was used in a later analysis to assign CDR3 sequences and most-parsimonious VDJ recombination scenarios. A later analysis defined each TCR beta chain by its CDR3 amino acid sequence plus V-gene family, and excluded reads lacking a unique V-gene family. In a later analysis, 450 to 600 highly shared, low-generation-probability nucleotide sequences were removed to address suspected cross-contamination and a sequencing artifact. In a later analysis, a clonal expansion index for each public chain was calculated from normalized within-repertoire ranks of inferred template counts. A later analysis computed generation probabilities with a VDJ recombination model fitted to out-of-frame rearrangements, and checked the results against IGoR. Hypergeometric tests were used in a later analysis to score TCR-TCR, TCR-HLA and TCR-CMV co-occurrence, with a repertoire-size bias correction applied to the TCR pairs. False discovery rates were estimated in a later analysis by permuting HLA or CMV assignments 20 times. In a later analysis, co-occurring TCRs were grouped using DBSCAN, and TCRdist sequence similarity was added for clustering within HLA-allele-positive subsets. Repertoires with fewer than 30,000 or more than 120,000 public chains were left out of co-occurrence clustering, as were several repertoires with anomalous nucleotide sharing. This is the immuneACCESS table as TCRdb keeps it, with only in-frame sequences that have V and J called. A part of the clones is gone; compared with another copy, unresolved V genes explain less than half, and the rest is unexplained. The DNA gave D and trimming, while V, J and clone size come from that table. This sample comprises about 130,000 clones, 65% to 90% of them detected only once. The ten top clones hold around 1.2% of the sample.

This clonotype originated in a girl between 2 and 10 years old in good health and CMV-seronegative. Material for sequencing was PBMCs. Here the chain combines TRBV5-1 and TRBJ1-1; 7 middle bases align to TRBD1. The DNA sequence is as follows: TGCGCCAGCAGCCCCATCCCGCAGGGGGTCGGATGGACTGAAGCTTTCTTT. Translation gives CASSPIPQGVGWTEAFF.